This T cell receptor (beta chain) was sequenced for a study of cytomegalovirus exposure and HLA in healthy donors. Whole-study findings and limits: Specificity of three CMV-associated chains for CMV antigens was verified in vitro. There were some public TCRs occurring in many donors, but most TCR sequences were rare.

On this clone itself: The target antigen is unknown.

Germline lookup yields CDR1 KGHSH and CDR2 LQKENI. CDR3 length equals 14 residues. V was clipped by 8 bases and J by 2 bases; unmatched bases: 4. Nominal health characterized the donors when sampled, though unrecorded immune exposures were likely. The PCR contained 60 Vbeta and 13 Jbeta primers. The protocol was immunoSEQ multiplex PCR, while the TCRdb copy is restricted to in-frame clones and leaves out a portion. Of 150,000 to 200,000 clones in the sample, 75% were seen once. What was sequenced was PBMCs. This clonotype originated in a woman in her forties or fifties in good health and CMV-seropositive. The rearrangement joins TRBV18 to TRBJ2-3; 10 nucleotides align to TRBD1. CDR3 residues: CASRDRGYTDTQYF. The DNA of the CDR3 is TGTGCCAGCCGGGACAGGGGATACACAGATACGCAGTATTTT.